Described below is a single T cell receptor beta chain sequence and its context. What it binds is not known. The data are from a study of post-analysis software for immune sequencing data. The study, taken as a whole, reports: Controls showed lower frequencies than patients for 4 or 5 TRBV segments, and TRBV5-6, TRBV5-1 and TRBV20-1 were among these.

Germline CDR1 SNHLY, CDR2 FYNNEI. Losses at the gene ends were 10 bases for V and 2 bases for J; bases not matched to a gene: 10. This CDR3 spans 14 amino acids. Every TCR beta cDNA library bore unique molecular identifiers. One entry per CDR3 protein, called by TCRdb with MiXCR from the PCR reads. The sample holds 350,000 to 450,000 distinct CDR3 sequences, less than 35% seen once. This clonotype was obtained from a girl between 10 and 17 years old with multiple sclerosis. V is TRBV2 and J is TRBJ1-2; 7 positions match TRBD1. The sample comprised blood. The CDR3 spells CATSGRGQNYGYTF. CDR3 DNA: TGTGCCACCTCTGGGAGGGGGCAAAACTATGGCTACACCTTC.